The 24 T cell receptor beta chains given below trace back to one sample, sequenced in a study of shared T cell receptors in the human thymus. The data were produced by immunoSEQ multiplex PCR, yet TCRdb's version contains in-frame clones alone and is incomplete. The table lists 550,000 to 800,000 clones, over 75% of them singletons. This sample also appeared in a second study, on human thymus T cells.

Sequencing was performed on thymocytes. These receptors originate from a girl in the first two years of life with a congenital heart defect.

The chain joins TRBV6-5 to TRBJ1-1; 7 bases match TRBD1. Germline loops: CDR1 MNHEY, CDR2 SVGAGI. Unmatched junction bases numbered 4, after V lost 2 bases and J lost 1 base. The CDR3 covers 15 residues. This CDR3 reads CASSYPGQANTEAFF. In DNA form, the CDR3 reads TGTGCCAGCAGTTACCCCGGACAGGCGAACACTGAAGCTTTCTTT.

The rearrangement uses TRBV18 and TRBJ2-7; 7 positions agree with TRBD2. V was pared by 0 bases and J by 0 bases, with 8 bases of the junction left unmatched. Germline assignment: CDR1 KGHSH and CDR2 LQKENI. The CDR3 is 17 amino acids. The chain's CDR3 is CASSPPERDPLSYEQYF. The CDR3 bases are TGTGCCAGCTCACCACCTGAGCGGGACCCCCTCTCCTACGAGCAGTACTTC. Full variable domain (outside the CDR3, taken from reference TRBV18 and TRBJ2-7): NAGVMQNPRHLVRRRGQEARLRCSPMKGHSHVYWYRQLPEEGLKFMVYLQKENIIDESGMPKERFSAEFPKEGPSILRIQQVVRGDSAAYFCASSPPERDPLSYEQYFGPGTRLTVT.

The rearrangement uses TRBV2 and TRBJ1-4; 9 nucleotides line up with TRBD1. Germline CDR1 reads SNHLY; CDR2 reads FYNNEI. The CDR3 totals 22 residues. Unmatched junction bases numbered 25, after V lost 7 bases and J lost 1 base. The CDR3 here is CASNYRGTGFGYEWGTNEKLFF. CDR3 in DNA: TGTGCCAGCAATTATAGGGGGACAGGGTTCGGATACGAATGGGGAACTAATGAAAAACTGTTTTTT. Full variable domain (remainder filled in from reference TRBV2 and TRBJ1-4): EPEVTQTPSHQVTQMGQEVILRCVPISNHLYFYWYRQILGQKVEFLVSFYNNEISEKSEIFDDQFSVERPDGSNFTLKIRSTKLEDSAMYFCASNYRGTGFGYEWGTNEKLFFGSGTQLSVL.

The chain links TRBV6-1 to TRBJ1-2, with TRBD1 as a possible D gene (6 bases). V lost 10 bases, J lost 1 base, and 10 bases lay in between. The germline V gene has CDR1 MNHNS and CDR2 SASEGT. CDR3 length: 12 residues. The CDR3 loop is CAIGTHNYGYTF. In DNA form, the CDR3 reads TGTGCCATCGGGACACATAACTATGGCTACACCTTC.

CDR3 in DNA: TGCGCCAGCAGCTTGGCCCCAGGAAATCAGCCCCAGCATTTT. This translates into CASSLAPGNQPQHF. The J gene is TRBJ1-5, the V gene TRBV5-1; D not certain. Trimming took off 0 bases at V and 4 bases at J, with 8 bases between the two ends. Germline loops: CDR1 SGHRS, CDR2 YFSETQ. CDR3 length equals 14 residues. Filled out from reference TRBV5-1 and TRBJ1-5, the complete variable domain reads KAGVTQTPRYLIKTRGQQVTLSCSPISGHRSVSWYQQTPGQGLQFLFEYFSETQRNKGNFPGRFSGRQFSNSRSEMNVSTLELGDSALYLCASSLAPGNQPQHFGDGTRLSIL.

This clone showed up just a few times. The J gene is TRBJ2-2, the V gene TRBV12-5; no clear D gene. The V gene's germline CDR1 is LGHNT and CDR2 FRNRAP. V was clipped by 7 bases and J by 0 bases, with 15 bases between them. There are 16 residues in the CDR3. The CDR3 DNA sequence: TGTGCTAGTGTTTCAACCCCACACGCGAACACCGGGGAGCTGTTTTTT. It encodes CASVSTPHANTGELFF.

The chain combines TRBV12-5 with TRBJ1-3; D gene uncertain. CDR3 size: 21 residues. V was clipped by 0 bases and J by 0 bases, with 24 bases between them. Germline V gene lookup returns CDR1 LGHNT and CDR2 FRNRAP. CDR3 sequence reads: CASGLVLSGFSPRDSGNTIYF. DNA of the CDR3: TGTGCTAGTGGTTTGGTACTTTCCGGCTTTTCGCCCCGGGACTCTGGAAACACCATATATTTT.

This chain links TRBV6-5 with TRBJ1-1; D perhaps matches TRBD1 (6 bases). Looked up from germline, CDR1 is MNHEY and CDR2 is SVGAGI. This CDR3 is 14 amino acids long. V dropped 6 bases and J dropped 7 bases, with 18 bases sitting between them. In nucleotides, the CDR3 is TGTGCCAGCAGCGGCGACTGGACAGACCTTGAAGCTTTCTTT. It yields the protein CASSGDWTDLEAFF.

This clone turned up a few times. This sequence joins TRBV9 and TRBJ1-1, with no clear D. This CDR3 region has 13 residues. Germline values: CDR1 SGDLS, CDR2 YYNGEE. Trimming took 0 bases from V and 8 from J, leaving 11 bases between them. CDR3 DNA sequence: TGTGCCAGCAGCGTAGCTAGGACGGGGGAAGCTTTCTTT. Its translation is CASSVARTGEAFF.

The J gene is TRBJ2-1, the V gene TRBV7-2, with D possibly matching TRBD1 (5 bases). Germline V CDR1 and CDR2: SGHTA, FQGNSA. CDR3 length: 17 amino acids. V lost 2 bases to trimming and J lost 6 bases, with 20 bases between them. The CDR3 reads CASSLIGLARASNEQFF. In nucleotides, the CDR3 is TGTGCCAGCAGCTTAATAGGTCTGGCCAGGGCAAGCAATGAGCAGTTCTTC.

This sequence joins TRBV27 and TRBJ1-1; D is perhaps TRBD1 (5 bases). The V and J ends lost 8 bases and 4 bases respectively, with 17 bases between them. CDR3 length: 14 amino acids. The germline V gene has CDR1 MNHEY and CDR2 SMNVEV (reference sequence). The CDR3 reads CASRPGKEGTEAFF. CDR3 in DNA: TGTGCCAGCCGCCCAGGGAAGGAAGGCACTGAAGCTTTCTTT.

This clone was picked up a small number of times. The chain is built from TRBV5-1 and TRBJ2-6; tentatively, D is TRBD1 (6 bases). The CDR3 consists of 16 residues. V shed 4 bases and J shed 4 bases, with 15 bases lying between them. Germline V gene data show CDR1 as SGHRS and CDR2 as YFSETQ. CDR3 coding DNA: TGCGCCAGCAGCGTTAAACAGGGTTCGGGGGCCAACGTCCTGACTTTC. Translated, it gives CASSVKQGSGANVLTF.

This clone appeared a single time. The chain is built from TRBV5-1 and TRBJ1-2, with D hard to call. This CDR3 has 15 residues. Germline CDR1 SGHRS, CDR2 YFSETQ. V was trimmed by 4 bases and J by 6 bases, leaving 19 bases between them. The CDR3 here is CASSGGRVLRDGYTF. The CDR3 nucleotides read TGCGCCAGCAGCGGCGGGAGAGTACTACGAGATGGCTACACCTTC.

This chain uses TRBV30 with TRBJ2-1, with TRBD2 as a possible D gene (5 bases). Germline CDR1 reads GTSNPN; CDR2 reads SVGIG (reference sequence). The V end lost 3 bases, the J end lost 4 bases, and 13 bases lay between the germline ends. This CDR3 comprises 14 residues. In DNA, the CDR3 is TGTGCCTGGAGCCTGGGAGTTTTATACAATGAGCAGTTCTTC. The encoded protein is CAWSLGVLYNEQFF.

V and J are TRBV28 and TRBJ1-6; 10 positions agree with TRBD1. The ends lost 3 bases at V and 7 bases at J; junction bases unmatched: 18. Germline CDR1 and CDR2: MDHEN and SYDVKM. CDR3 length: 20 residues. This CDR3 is CASSFVRRDRGSSLNSPLHF. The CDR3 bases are TGTGCCAGCAGTTTTGTCCGCCGGGACAGGGGATCAAGTCTGAATTCACCCCTCCACTTT.

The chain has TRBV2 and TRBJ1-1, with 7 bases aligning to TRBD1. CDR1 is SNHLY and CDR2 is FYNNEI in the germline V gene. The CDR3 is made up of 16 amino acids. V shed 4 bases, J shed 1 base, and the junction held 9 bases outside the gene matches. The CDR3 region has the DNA TGTGCCAGCAGTGGGGAGACAGGGCGGAAGAACACTGAAGCTTTCTTT. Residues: CASSGETGRKNTEAFF.

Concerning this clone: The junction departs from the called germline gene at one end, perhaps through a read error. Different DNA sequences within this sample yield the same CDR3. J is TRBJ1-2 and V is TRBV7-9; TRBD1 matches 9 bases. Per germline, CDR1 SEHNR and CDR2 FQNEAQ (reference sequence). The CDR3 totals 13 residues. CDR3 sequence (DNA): TGCGCCAGCATCCGCGGGACAGGGAATGGCTACACCTTC. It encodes CASIRGTGNGYTF.

This CDR3 reads CASSLFPTGNSPLHF. In nucleotides, the CDR3 is TGTGCCAGCAGTTTATTCCCGACAGGGAATTCACCCCTCCACTTT. The genes are TRBV28 and TRBJ1-6, with 7 positions matching TRBD1. The CDR3 runs 15 residues. V lost 1 base to trimming and J lost 7 bases; unmatched junction nucleotides: 4. Germline assignment: CDR1 MDHEN and CDR2 SYDVKM.

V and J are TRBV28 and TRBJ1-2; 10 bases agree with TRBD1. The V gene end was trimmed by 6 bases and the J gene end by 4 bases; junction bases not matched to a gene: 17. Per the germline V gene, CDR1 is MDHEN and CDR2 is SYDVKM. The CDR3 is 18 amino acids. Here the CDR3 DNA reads TGTGCCAGCAGCGTCCTGGGGACAGGGGTGCCACGCTCCTATGGCTACACCTTC. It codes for CASSVLGTGVPRSYGYTF.

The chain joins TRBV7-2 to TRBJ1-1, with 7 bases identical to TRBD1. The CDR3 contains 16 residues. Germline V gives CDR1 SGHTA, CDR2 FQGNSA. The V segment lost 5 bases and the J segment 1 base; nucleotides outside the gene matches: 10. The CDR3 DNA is TGTGCCAGCAGCAGGCCCCTGGGACAGCAGAACACTGAAGCTTTCTTT. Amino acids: CASSRPLGQQNTEAFF.

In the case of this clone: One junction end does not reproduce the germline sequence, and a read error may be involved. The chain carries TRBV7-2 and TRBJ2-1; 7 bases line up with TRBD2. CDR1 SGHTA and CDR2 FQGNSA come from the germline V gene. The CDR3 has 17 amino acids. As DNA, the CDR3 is TGTGCCAGCAGCGTAGCCTTTCGCGGGGGTTTCGGAAATGAGCAGTTCTTC. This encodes CASSVAFRGGFGNEQFF.

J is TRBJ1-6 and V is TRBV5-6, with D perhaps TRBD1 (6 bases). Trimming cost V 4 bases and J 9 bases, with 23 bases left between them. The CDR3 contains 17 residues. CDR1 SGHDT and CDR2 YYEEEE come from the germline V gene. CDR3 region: CASSPTKTGGRSSPLHF. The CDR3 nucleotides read TGTGCCAGCAGCCCAACTAAGACAGGAGGAAGGAGTTCACCCCTCCACTTT.

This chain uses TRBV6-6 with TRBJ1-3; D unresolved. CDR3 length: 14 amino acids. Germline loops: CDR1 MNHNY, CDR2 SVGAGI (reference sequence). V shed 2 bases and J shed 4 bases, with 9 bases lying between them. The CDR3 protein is CASSYGQKGNTIYF. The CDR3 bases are TGTGCCAGCAGTTACGGCCAGAAAGGAAACACCATATATTTT.

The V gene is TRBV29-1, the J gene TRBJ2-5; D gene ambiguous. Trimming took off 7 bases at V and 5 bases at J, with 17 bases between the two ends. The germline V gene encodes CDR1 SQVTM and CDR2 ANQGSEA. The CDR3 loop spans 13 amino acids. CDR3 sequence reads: CSGVRGQKETQYF. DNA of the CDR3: TGCAGCGGTGTCAGAGGTCAAAAGGAGACCCAGTACTTC. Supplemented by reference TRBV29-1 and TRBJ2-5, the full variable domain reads SAVISQKPSRDICQRGTSLTIQCQVDSQVTMMFWYRQQPGQSLTLIATANQGSEATYESGFVIDKFPISRPNLTFSTLTVSNMSPEDSSIYLCSGVRGQKETQYFGPGTRLLVL.